The 23 T cell receptor beta chains presented below share a single source sample, sequenced in a study of T cells in localized non-small cell lung cancer. Here immunoSEQ multiplex PCR was the method, and the copy in TCRdb shows in-frame clones only, minus some. The sample contains some 26,000 clones, 80% to 90% of which appear only once. The sequencing used peripheral blood, collected before any cancer treatment. The receptors here all came from a woman aged 18-49 years with stage I lung adenocarcinoma.

The genes are TRBV7-8 and TRBJ2-6; D gene unclear. CDR1 is SGHVS and CDR2 is FQNEAQ in the germline V gene. Trimming shortened V by 1 base and J by 0 bases, and 16 bases separated the two germline ends. The CDR3 has 19 residues. CDR3 nucleotide sequence: TGTGCCAGCAGCTTAGGATGGCAGACGGCTGACTCTGGGGCCAACGTCCTGACTTTC. Translating it yields CASSLGWQTADSGANVLTF.

This sequence joins TRBV19 and TRBJ2-7; D is undetermined. Germline V lookup: CDR1 LNHDA, CDR2 SQIVND (reference sequence). Deletions cut 5 bases from V and 0 bases from J, with 17 bases between. This CDR3 spans 16 amino acids. The CDR3 DNA sequence: TGTGCCAGTAGTTTGTGGTCAGGTGGAGCCTCCTACGAGCAGTACTTC. It codes for CASSLWSGGASYEQYF.

This sequence joins TRBV18 and TRBJ1-1; D is possibly TRBD1 (6 bases). V lost 1 base and J 3 bases, leaving 12 bases between the germline ends. Looked up from germline, CDR1 is KGHSH and CDR2 is LQKENI. The CDR3 covers 15 residues. The CDR3 loop reads CASSPHRDLDTEAFF. CDR3 nucleotides: TGTGCCAGCTCACCACACAGGGATTTAGACACTGAAGCTTTCTTT.

The rearrangement joins TRBV5-6 to TRBJ2-7; D is ambiguous. The CDR3 covers 13 residues. CDR1 and CDR2 (germline): SGHDT, YYEEEE. The V end was cut by 2 bases, the J end by 3 bases, with 9 bases between. The CDR3 DNA sequence: TGTGCCAGCAGCTTACTGGATCACTACGAGCAGTACTTC. Translation: CASSLLDHYEQYF. Looking up the rest from reference TRBV5-6 and TRBJ2-7 gives the full variable domain: DAGVTQSPTHLIKTRGQQVTLRCSPKSGHDTVSWYQQALGQGPQFIFQYYEEEERQRGNFPDRFSGHQFPNYSSELNVNALLLGDSALYLCASSLLDHYEQYFGPGTRLTVT.

The V gene is TRBV28, the J gene TRBJ1-2; D unclear. Trimming removed 8 bases at V and 8 bases at J, with 15 bases between. The CDR3 loop spans 12 amino acids. The germline gives CDR1 MDHEN, CDR2 SYDVKM. CDR3 residues: CASLQSSQGYTF. The DNA for the CDR3 is TGTGCCAGCCTCCAGTCGTCACAGGGCTACACCTTC.

CDR3 residues: CASSFGGAGGNEQFF. In DNA form, the CDR3 reads TGTGCCAGCAGCTTCGGAGGAGCGGGAGGGAATGAGCAGTTCTTC. V is TRBV7-3 and J is TRBJ2-1; TRBD2 agrees at 10 bases. V lost 3 bases and J lost 7; bases outside the gene matches: 6. Germline V lookup: CDR1 SGHTA, CDR2 FQGTGA. The CDR3 length is 15 residues.

The chain employs TRBV6-5 and TRBJ1-5, with 10 bases that match TRBD1. CDR3 length: 15 amino acids. CDR1 MNHEY and CDR2 SVGAGI come from the germline V gene. V lost 6 bases and J lost 2; bases outside the gene matches: 4. The CDR3 DNA reads TGTGCCAGCAGCTCCGGGACAGGGGGCAATCAGCCCCAGCATTTT. Its translation is CASSSGTGGNQPQHF.

The J gene is TRBJ1-1, the V gene TRBV15, with no clear D. Germline V gene lookup returns CDR1 LNHNV and CDR2 YYDKDF (reference sequence). The length of the CDR3 is 13 residues. V lost 0 bases and J lost 5, with 7 bases in between. DNA of the CDR3: TGTGCCACCAGCAGAGACAGTGGGACTGAAGCTTTCTTT. It yields the protein CATSRDSGTEAFF.

The CDR3 sequence is CASSPRAQYTEAFF. The DNA of the CDR3 is TGTGCCAGCAGCCCCCGGGCCCAGTACACTGAAGCTTTCTTT. This chain links TRBV6-5 with TRBJ1-1; D remains unclear. V shed 6 bases and J shed 3 bases, with 14 bases lying between them. The V gene's germline CDR1 is MNHEY and CDR2 SVGAGI. The CDR3 is made up of 14 amino acids.

This clone was counted a single time. The chain couples TRBV2 to TRBJ1-3; the D is unclear. The length of the CDR3 is 16 residues. Germline V CDR1 and CDR2: SNHLY, FYNNEI. V was trimmed by 6 bases and J by 7 bases, leaving 22 bases between them. CDR3 bases: TGTGCCAGCAGGGGCCTTGAAGGAAGAGAAACGAACACCATATATTTT. Protein product: CASRGLEGRETNTIYF. Complete variable domain (other parts from reference TRBV2 and TRBJ1-3): EPEVTQTPSHQVTQMGQEVILRCVPISNHLYFYWYRQILGQKVEFLVSFYNNEISEKSEIFDDQFSVERPDGSNFTLKIRSTKLEDSAMYFCASRGLEGRETNTIYFGEGSWLTVV.

V usage is TRBV6-5 and J usage is TRBJ1-1; D is uncertain. V was trimmed by 4 bases and J by 4 bases, leaving 13 bases between them. This CDR3 is 14 amino acids long. Germline values: CDR1 MNHEY, CDR2 SVGAGI. The CDR3 nucleotides are TGTGCCAGCAGTTCCCTTACCGGAGTCACTGAAGCTTTCTTT. Amino acid sequence: CASSSLTGVTEAFF.

The gene calls are TRBV7-2 and TRBJ2-3, with D perhaps matching TRBD1 or TRBD2 (5 bases each). The CDR3 spans 13 residues. The V and J ends lost 5 bases and 13 bases respectively, with 19 bases between them. From germline, CDR1 is SGHTA and CDR2 FQGNSA. For the CDR3, the DNA is TGTGCCAGCAGCCCCTGGGACCGAAGTGGCGAGTATTTT. Residues: CASSPWDRSGEYF. Complete variable domain (other parts from reference TRBV7-2 and TRBJ2-3): GAGVSQSPSNKVTEKGKDVELRCDPISGHTALYWYRQSLGQGLEFLIYFQGNSAPDKSGLPSDRFSAERTGGSVSTLTIQRTQQEDSAVYLCASSPWDRSGEYFGPGTRLTVL.

The chain couples TRBV30 to TRBJ2-5; D gene unclear. CDR1 and CDR2 from the germline V gene are GTSNPN and SVGIG (reference sequence). V dropped 3 bases and J dropped 5 bases, with 13 bases sitting between them. The CDR3 runs 13 residues. CDR3 sequence reads: CAWSGPARETQYF. In DNA form, the CDR3 reads TGTGCCTGGAGCGGACCCGCTCGTGAGACCCAGTACTTC. Combining the CDR3 with reference TRBV30 and TRBJ2-5 gives the whole variable domain SQTIHQWPATLVQPVGSPLSLECTVEGTSNPNLYWYRQAAGRGLQLLFYSVGIGQISSEVPQNLSASRPQDRQFILSSKKLLLSDSGFYLCAWSGPARETQYFGPGTRLLVL.

J is TRBJ2-2 and V is TRBV7-4; 7 bases align to TRBD1. This CDR3 region has 14 residues. The germline gives CDR1 SGHVT, CDR2 SQSDAQ. Trimming removed 8 bases from V and 4 bases from J; junction bases left unmatched: 7. DNA for the CDR3: TGTGCCAGCGACCGGGACAGAGGCACCGGGGAGCTGTTTTTT. Its translation is CASDRDRGTGELFF.

This chain uses TRBV20-1 with TRBJ1-4; D remains unclear. Germline V gene sequence: CDR1 DFQATT, CDR2 SNEGSKA (reference sequence). There are 11 residues in the CDR3. V lost 2 bases and J lost 8, with 6 bases in between. CDR3 region: CSARIREKLFF. The CDR3 bases are TGCAGTGCTAGAATACGGGAAAAACTGTTTTTT.

This chain joins TRBV11-2 and TRBJ1-2; TRBD1 aligns across 12 bases. Per the germline V gene, CDR1 is SGHAT and CDR2 is FQNNGV. The CDR3 contains 18 residues. The V and J ends lost 4 bases and 8 bases, in that order; junction bases with no gene match: 17. As DNA, the CDR3 is TGTGCCAGCAGCTCTTTAAGTGCTCCGGGACAGGGGGCTGTGGGCTACACCTTC. It translates to CASSSLSAPGQGAVGYTF.

This clone was seen a single time. V is TRBV7-2 and J is TRBJ1-3; no definite D call. This CDR3 region has 14 residues. The ends were cut back, 5 bases at V and 4 bases at J, with 12 bases in the middle. The germline V gene has CDR1 SGHTA and CDR2 FQGNSA. The DNA of the CDR3 is TGTGCCAGCAGCGCCGTCCTGGGAGGAAACACCATATATTTT. As protein: CASSAVLGGNTIYF.

The chain recombines TRBV4-2 with TRBJ1-1; D gene ambiguous. The CDR3 is 12 residues long. Trimming stripped 0 bases from V and 9 bases from J, with 8 bases between. Germline V gives CDR1 LGHNA, CDR2 YNFKEQ. The CDR3 coding sequence is TGTGCCAGCAGCCAAGACCGCGCCAAAGCTTTCTTT. This gives the protein CASSQDRAKAFF.

The rearrangement joins TRBV30 to TRBJ2-5, with TRBD2 matching over 14 bases. V lost 2 bases and J lost 5; bases outside the gene matches: 4. This CDR3 comprises 15 residues. CDR1 and CDR2 (germline): GTSNPN, SVGIG (reference sequence). In DNA form, the CDR3 reads TGTGCCTGGAGTCTGGGACTAGCGGGAGCTGAGACCCAGTACTTC. Protein: CAWSLGLAGAETQYF.

Of note for this clone: A junction boundary mismatches the germline segment, possibly from a read error. V is TRBV7-7 and J is TRBJ2-1; D unresolved. CDR3 length: 18 amino acids. In germline, CDR1 is SSHAT, CDR2 FNYEAQ (reference sequence). The CDR3 reads CASSLRSVGKIDYNEQFF. DNA for the CDR3: TGTGCTAGCAGCTTAAGGTCCGTTGGTAAGATCGACTACAATGAGCAGTTCTTC.

This chain links TRBV6-4 with TRBJ2-5; TRBD2 matches 8 bases. The CDR3 is made up of 18 amino acids. V lost 6 bases and J lost 4; bases outside the gene matches: 19. In germline, CDR1 is MRHNA, CDR2 SNTAGT. The CDR3 sequence: CASSLVRLAGRGLETQYF. Here the CDR3 DNA reads TGTGCCAGCAGCTTGGTTAGGTTAGCGGGACGTGGTTTAGAGACCCAGTACTTC.

This chain connects TRBV7-2 to TRBJ1-2; D is perhaps TRBD1 (5 bases). V gave up 2 bases and J gave up 2 bases, with 9 bases separating them. This CDR3 contains 14 residues. CDR1 is SGHTA and CDR2 is FQGNSA in the germline V gene. For the CDR3, the DNA is TGTGCCAGCAGCTTACGCGAGGGGAACTATGGCTACACCTTC. It translates to CASSLREGNYGYTF.

The J gene is TRBJ2-1, the V gene TRBV9; TRBD2 aligns across 9 bases. Germline-derived CDR1 and CDR2 are SGDLS and YYNGEE. V lost 4 bases and J lost 5; bases outside the gene matches: 7. The CDR3 totals 15 residues. The CDR3 is CASSFRSGRDNEQFF. CDR3 DNA sequence: TGTGCCAGCAGCTTCCGTAGCGGGAGAGACAATGAGCAGTTCTTC.